The next 23 T cell receptor beta chains were all read from a single sample in a study of blood T cells in healthy people across ages. Alongside a J-beta primer mix, a sample-barcoded 5' primer served in a second PCR lasting about 7 to 12 cycles. TCRdb processed the 5' RACE reads anew with MiXCR; each CDR3 protein has one entry. The sample records about 1 million distinct CDR3 sequences, under 45% being singletons. The sample was blood. The receptors come from a woman in her sixties or seventies in good health.

Comments on this clonotype: A much larger clonotype is one base distant, so this may be a read error. The chain couples TRBV10-2 to TRBJ1-1, with unresolved D. The CDR3 sequence is 11 residues long. The germline gives CDR1 WSHSY, CDR2 SAAADI. CDR3 DNA sequence: TGCGCCAGCAGCCAGAACACTGAAACTTTCTTT. It specifies CASSQNTETFF.

Many counts were recorded for this clonotype. This chain joins TRBV10-3 and TRBJ2-3; TRBD2 matches 7 bases. With V trimmed by 8 bases and J by 0 bases, 8 bases remained unmatched. CDR1 is ENHRY and CDR2 is SYGVKD in the germline V gene. The CDR3 runs 15 residues. CDR3 bases: TGTGCCATCGCTCTGGGGCGGGGGAGCACAGATACGCAGTATTTT. Its translation is CAIALGRGSTDTQYF.

The rearrangement uses TRBV20-1 and TRBJ2-3, with 9 bases aligning to TRBD2. The CDR3 spans 14 residues. The junction had 7 bases not matched to a gene; V was cut back by 6 bases and J by 3 bases. Germline CDR1 is DFQATT and CDR2 is SNEGSKA (reference sequence). The CDR3 region has the DNA TGCAGTGCGGGAGGGAGCGGGAGGACAGATACGCAGTATTTT. Translating gives CSAGGSGRTDTQYF.

The DNA of the CDR3 is TGTGCCATCAGTGGAGGCGGGAGGAATTACAATGAGCAGTTCTTC. It is translated as CAISGGGRNYNEQFF. The rearrangement uses TRBV10-3 and TRBJ2-1, with 8 bases matching TRBD2. The CDR3 consists of 15 residues. CDR1 is ENHRY, CDR2 SYGVKD, per germline. The V segment lost 4 bases and the J segment 4 bases; nucleotides outside the gene matches: 6.

The chain couples TRBV21-1 to TRBJ2-5. TRBV21-1 is tagged as a pseudogene. The CDR3 spans 13 residues. The CDR3 DNA sequence: TGTGCCAGCAGCAAAGCGGTGGAAGAGACCCAGTACTTC. Amino acids: CASSKAVEETQYF.

The rearrangement uses TRBV27 and TRBJ2-7; TRBD1 agrees at 10 bases. This CDR3 comprises 16 residues. The germline gives CDR1 MNHEY, CDR2 SMNVEV (reference sequence). V was clipped by 3 bases and J by 0 bases; unmatched bases: 5. CDR3 residues: CASSFRQGAYSYEQYF. The CDR3, as DNA: TGTGCCAGCAGTTTCCGACAGGGGGCCTACTCCTACGAGCAGTACTTC.

A few counts support this clonotype. V and J are TRBV10-3 and TRBJ2-1; 10 bases map to TRBD2. The CDR3 totals 16 residues. CDR1 is ENHRY, CDR2 SYGVKD, per germline. With 5 bases clipped from V and 6 bases from J, the junction kept 10 bases outside the gene matches. The CDR3 nucleotides read TGTGCCATCAGTTCCCTAGCGGGAGTCAGTGTCAATGAGCAGTTCTTC. It translates to CAISSLAGVSVNEQFF.

This clonotype appeared a few times. The rearrangement uses TRBV20-1 and TRBJ2-3; D gene unclear. V was clipped by 6 bases and J by 6 bases, with 16 bases between them. The germline gives CDR1 DFQATT, CDR2 SNEGSKA (reference sequence). The CDR3 loop spans 13 amino acids. CDR3 in amino acids: CSALGIMSDTQYF. In DNA form, the CDR3 reads TGCAGTGCGCTGGGCATTATGTCCGATACGCAGTATTTT.

The chain uses TRBV9 and TRBJ2-1; 10 bases are shared with TRBD2. Per germline, CDR1 SGDLS and CDR2 YYNGEE. V dropped 0 bases and J dropped 5; count of bases not matched to a gene: 5. The CDR3 is made up of 16 amino acids. CDR3 sequence (DNA): TGTGCCAGCAGCGTAGGAAGCGGGAGGGCCGACAATGAGCAGTTCTTC. Translation: CASSVGSGRADNEQFF.

V and J are TRBV20-1 and TRBJ2-6, with D uncertain. The CDR3 covers 17 residues. CDR1 and CDR2 (germline): DFQATT, SNEGSKA (reference sequence). V dropped 3 bases and J dropped 1 base, with 16 bases sitting between them. The CDR3 loop reads CSASPWAHGSGANVLTF. The CDR3 DNA reads TGCAGTGCTAGCCCGTGGGCGCACGGGTCTGGGGCCAACGTCCTGACTTTC.

The chain has TRBV14 and TRBJ1-1; TRBD1 is a possible D gene (6 bases). The V gene's germline CDR1 is SGHDN and CDR2 FVKESK. V was cut by 0 bases and J by 3 bases, with 8 bases left in between. CDR3 length: 14 residues. This chain's CDR3 is CASSQEGGYTEAFF. The CDR3 DNA follows: TGTGCCAGCAGCCAAGAAGGGGGATACACTGAAGCTTTCTTT. The whole variable domain, remainder taken from reference TRBV14 and TRBJ1-1, is EAGVTQFPSHSVIEKGQTVTLRCDPISGHDNLYWYRRVMGKEIKFLLHFVKESKQDESGMPNNRFLAERTGGTYSTLKVQPAELEDSGVYFCASSQEGGYTEAFFGQGTRLTVV.

This chain uses TRBV10-3 with TRBJ2-7; D ambiguous. There are 12 residues in the CDR3. Trimming pared 2 bases from V and 7 bases from J, leaving 9 bases between. Germline V gene sequence: CDR1 ENHRY, CDR2 SYGVKD. In nucleotides, the CDR3 is TGTGCCATCAGTGAGACGGACGGAGAGCAGTACTTC. This gives the protein CAISETDGEQYF.

The chain joins TRBV4-1 to TRBJ2-3; unclear D gene. Trimming took 3 bases from V and 3 from J, leaving 10 bases between them. Germline loops: CDR1 MGHRA, CDR2 YSYEKL. There are 14 residues in the CDR3. The CDR3 DNA reads TGCGCCAGCAGCCATAAAGAGACGACAGATACGCAGTATTTT. This encodes CASSHKETTDTQYF.

This clonotype has a handful of counts. The chain is built from TRBV20-1 and TRBJ2-1, with TRBD2 matching over 9 bases. Unmatched junction bases numbered 16, after V lost 6 bases and J lost 10 bases. Per the germline V gene, CDR1 is DFQATT and CDR2 is SNEGSKA (reference sequence). The CDR3 is 15 amino acids. CDR3 bases: TGCAGTGCCGCCTATCCCCTAGCGGGAAGTGGAGAGCAGTTCTTC. It yields the protein CSAAYPLAGSGEQFF.

This sequence joins TRBV7-9 and TRBJ1-1; 7 bases are a match to TRBD1. The CDR3 consists of 16 residues. Germline values: CDR1 SEHNR, CDR2 FQNEAQ (reference sequence). V was clipped by 1 base and J by 1 base; unmatched bases: 6. The CDR3 here is CASSLGAGTANTEAFF. The CDR3 DNA is TGTGCCAGCAGCTTAGGCGCCGGGACAGCGAACACTGAAGCTTTCTTT.

The V call is TRBV6-1, the J call TRBJ1-5; D gene ambiguous. Per the germline V gene, CDR1 is MNHNS and CDR2 is SASEGT. The CDR3 spans 12 residues. V was clipped by 5 bases and J by 4 bases, with 6 bases between them. CDR3 coding DNA: TGTGCCAGCAGTCCTTTTAATCAGCCCCAGCATTTT. This codes for CASSPFNQPQHF.

This clonotype was observed a few times. V usage is TRBV28 and J usage is TRBJ1-5, with 8 bases identical to TRBD1. This CDR3 has 15 residues. The V gene end was trimmed by 9 bases and the J gene end by 5 bases; junction bases not matched to a gene: 12. Germline V gene lookup returns CDR1 MDHEN and CDR2 SYDVKM. CDR3 residues: CASETGDRLHQPQHF. CDR3 nucleotide sequence: TGTGCCAGTGAGACAGGGGACCGACTCCATCAGCCCCAGCATTTT.

V is TRBV29-1 and J is TRBJ2-1, with D perhaps assigned TRBD1 or TRBD2 (5 bases each). V dropped 1 base and J dropped 0 bases, with 10 bases sitting between them. From germline, CDR1 is SQVTM and CDR2 ANQGSEA. CDR3 length equals 15 residues. In DNA form, the CDR3 reads TGCAGCGTTGAAGGTCAGGGACGCTCCTACAATGAGCAGTTCTTC. Encoded protein: CSVEGQGRSYNEQFF.

The chain has TRBV19 and TRBJ2-7, with D perhaps matching TRBD1 (6 bases). The DNA end is more similar to TRBJ2-1, so the J call may be wrong. The length of the CDR3 is 12 residues. The V gene's germline CDR1 is LNHDA and CDR2 SQIVND (reference sequence). CDR3 amino acids: CASSWLGTEQFF. The CDR3 DNA is TGTGCCAGCAGTTGGTTGGGGACAGAGCAGTTCTTC.

The chain employs TRBV30 and TRBJ1-4; D is uncertain. The CDR3 runs to 13 residues. V gave up 0 bases and J gave up 7 bases, with 9 bases separating them. Germline V gene lookup returns CDR1 GTSNPN and CDR2 SVGIG (reference sequence). This CDR3 is CAWSVRLSEKLFF. The CDR3 DNA is TGTGCCTGGAGTGTAAGGTTGAGTGAAAAACTGTTTTTT.

The chain uses TRBV12-3 or TRBV12-4 and TRBJ1-2; maybe TRBD1 (5 bases). V was pared by 7 bases and J by 0 bases, with 21 bases between. There are 17 residues in the CDR3. This chain's CDR3 is CASTINIRGRTNYGYTF. The CDR3 coding sequence is TGTGCCAGCACAATAAATATTCGGGGCAGAACTAACTATGGCTACACCTTC.

The chain joins TRBV7-8 to TRBJ1-1, with D possibly being TRBD1 (6 bases). V lost 6 bases to trimming and J lost 4 bases, with 12 bases between them. In germline, CDR1 is SGHVS, CDR2 FQNEAQ. The CDR3 covers 13 residues. CDR3 bases: TGTGCCAGCAGGAGGGGGGGATCCACTGAAGCTTTCTTT. It translates to CASRRGGSTEAFF. The full variable domain, in which reference TRBV7-8 and TRBJ1-1 provide the parts outside the CDR3, is GAGVSQSPRYKVAKRGQDVALRCDPISGHVSLFWYQQALGQGPEFLTYFQNEAQLDKSGLPSDRFFAERPEGSVSTLKIQRTQQEDSAVYLCASRRGGSTEAFFGQGTRLTVV.

J is TRBJ2-4 and V is TRBV20-1; D might be TRBD2 (6 bases). This CDR3 region has 17 residues. Germline lookup yields CDR1 DFQATT and CDR2 SNEGSKA (reference sequence). Trimming shortened V by 1 base and J by 1 base, and 17 bases separated the two germline ends. In nucleotides, the CDR3 is TGCAGTGCTAGAGTTTATATGGGAGGCGGGGCCAAAAACATTCAGTACTTC. It encodes CSARVYMGGGAKNIQYF.